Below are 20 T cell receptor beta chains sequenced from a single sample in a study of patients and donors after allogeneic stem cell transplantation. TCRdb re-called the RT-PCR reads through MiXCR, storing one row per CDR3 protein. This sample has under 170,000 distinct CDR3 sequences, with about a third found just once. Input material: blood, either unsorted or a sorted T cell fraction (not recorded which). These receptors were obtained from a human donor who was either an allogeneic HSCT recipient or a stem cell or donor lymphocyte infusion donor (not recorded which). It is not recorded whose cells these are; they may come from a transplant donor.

The CDR3 nucleotides are TGTGCCAGCAGCCAACCAGAGAACACTGAAGCTTTCTTT. Translated: CASSQPENTEAFF. J is TRBJ1-1 and V is TRBV4-2, with unresolved D. CDR1 LGHNA and CDR2 YNFKEQ come from the germline V gene. Trimming removed 2 bases at V and 1 base at J, with 5 bases between. This CDR3 spans 13 amino acids.

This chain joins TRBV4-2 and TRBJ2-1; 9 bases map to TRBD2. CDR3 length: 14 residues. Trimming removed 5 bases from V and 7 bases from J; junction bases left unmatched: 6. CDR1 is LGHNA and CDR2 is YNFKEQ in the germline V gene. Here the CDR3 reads CASSEAGGRNEQFF. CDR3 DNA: TGTGCCAGCAGCGAGGCGGGGGGGAGGAATGAGCAGTTCTTC.

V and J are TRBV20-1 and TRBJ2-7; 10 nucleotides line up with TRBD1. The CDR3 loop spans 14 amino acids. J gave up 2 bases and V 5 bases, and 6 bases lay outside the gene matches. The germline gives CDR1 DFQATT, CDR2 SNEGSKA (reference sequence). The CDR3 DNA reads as TGCAGTGCTCGAGGGACAGGGGACCCCTACGAGCAGTACTTC. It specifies CSARGTGDPYEQYF.

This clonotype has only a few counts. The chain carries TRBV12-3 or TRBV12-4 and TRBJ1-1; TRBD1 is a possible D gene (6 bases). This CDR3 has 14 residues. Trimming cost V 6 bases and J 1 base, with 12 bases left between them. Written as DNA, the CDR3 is TGTGCCAGCAGGGTCTCAGGGGAGAACACTGAAGCTTTCTTT. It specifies CASRVSGENTEAFF.

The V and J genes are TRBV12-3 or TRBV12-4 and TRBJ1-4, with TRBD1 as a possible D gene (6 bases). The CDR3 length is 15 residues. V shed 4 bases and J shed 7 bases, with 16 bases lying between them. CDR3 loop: CASSSLGGGAEKLFF. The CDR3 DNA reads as TGTGCCAGCAGTTCCCTGGGGGGCGGTGCTGAAAAACTGTTTTTT.

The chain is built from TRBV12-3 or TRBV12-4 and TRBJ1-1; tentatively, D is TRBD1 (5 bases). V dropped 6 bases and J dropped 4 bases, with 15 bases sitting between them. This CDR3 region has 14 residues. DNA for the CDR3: TGTGCCAGCAGCCTGGGGGATTTTAGCACTGAAGCTTTCTTT. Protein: CASSLGDFSTEAFF.

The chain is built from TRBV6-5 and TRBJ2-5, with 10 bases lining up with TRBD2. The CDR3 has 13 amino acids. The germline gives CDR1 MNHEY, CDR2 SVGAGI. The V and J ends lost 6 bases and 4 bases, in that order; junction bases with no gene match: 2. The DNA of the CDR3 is TGTGCCAGCAGAACTAGCGGGGCAGAGACCCAGTACTTC. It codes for CASRTSGAETQYF.

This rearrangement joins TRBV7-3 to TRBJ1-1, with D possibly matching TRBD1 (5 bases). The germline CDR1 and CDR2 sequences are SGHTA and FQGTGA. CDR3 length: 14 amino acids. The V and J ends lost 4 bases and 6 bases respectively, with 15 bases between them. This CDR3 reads CASSSDAGKPEAFF. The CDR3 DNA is TGTGCCAGCAGCTCCGATGCAGGGAAACCTGAAGCTTTCTTT.

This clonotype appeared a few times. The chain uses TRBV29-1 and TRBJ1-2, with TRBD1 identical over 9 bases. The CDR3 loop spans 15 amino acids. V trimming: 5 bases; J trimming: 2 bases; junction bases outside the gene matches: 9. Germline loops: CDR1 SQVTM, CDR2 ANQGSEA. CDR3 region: CSVSFGTGRNYGYTF. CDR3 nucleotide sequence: TGCAGCGTTTCATTTGGGACAGGGCGAAACTATGGCTACACCTTC.

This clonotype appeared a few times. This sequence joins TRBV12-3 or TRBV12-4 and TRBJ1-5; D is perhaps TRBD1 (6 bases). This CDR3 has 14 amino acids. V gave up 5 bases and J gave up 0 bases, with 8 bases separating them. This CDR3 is CASSQGHSNQPQHF. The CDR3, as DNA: TGTGCCAGCAGTCAGGGACATAGCAATCAGCCCCAGCATTTT.

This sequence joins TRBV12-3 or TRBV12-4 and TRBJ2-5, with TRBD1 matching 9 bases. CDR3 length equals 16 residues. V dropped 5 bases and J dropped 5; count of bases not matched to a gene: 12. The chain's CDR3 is CASSNLAQGAGETQYF. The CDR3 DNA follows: TGTGCCAGCAGTAACCTCGCACAGGGGGCAGGGGAGACCCAGTACTTC.

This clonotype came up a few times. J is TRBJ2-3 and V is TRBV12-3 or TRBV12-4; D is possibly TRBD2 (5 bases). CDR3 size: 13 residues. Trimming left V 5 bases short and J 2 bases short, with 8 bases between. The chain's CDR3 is CASSTDYTDTQYF. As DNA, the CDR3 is TGTGCCAGCAGTACCGACTACACAGATACGCAGTATTTT.

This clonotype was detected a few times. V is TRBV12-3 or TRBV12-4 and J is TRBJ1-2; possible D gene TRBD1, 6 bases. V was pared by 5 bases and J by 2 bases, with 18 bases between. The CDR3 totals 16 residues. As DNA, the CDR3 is TGTGCCAGCAGTCCCTTCGGGACATCCCCCAACTATGGCTACACCTTC. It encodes CASSPFGTSPNYGYTF.

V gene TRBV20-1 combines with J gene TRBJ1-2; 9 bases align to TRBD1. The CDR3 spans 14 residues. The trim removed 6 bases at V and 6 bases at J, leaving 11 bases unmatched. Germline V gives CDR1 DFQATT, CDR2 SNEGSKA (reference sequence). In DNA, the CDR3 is TGCAGTGCCGACCTCGAGGGACAGGGCCATGGCTACACCTTC. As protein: CSADLEGQGHGYTF.

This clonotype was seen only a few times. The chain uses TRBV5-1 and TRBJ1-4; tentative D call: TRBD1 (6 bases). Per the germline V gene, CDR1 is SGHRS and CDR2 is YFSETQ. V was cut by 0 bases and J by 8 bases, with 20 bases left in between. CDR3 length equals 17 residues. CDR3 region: CASSLEYNREGSEKLFF. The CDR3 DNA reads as TGCGCCAGCAGCTTGGAGTACAACAGGGAAGGGAGCGAAAAACTGTTTTTT.

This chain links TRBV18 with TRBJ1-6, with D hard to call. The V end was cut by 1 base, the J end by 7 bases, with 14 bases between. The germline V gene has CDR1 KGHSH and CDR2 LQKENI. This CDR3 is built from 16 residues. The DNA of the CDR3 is TGTGCCAGCTCACCACGCGGGCCTAACTCAAATTCACCCCTCCACTTT. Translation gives CASSPRGPNSNSPLHF.

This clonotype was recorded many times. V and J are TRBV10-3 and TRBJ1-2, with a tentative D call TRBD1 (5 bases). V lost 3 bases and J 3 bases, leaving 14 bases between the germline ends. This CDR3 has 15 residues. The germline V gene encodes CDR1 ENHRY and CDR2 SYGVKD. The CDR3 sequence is CAISDRDDFHYGYTF. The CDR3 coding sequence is TGTGCCATCAGTGACCGGGACGACTTTCACTATGGCTACACCTTC.

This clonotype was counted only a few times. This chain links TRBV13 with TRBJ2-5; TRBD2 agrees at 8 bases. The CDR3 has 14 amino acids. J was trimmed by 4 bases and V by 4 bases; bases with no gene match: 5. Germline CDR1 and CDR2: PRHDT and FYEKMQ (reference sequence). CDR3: CASSSSGGGETQYF. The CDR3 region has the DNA TGTGCCAGCAGCTCAAGCGGGGGAGGAGAGACCCAGTACTTC.

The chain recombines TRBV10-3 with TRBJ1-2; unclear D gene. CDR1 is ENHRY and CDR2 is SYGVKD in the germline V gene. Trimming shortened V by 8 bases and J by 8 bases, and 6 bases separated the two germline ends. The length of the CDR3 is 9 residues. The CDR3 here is CAIEEGYTF. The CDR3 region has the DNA TGTGCCATCGAGGAAGGCTACACCTTC.

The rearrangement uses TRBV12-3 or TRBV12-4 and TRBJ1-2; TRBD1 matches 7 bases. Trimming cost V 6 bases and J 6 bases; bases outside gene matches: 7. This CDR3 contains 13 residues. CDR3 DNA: TGTGCCAGCAGCAACGACAGGGTTCATGGCTACACCTTC. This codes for CASSNDRVHGYTF.